This T cell receptor (beta chain) was obtained from a study of CD8+CD57+ T cells in acquired aplastic anemia. Investigators profiled TCR beta VDJ and CDR3 from genomic DNA template. Using its own MiXCR run on the reads, TCRdb lists one record per CDR3 protein. The table lists some 190,000 distinct CDR3 sequences, approximately 49% of them singletons. This clonotype was picked up many times. This CDR3 is built from 19 residues. The germline V gene encodes CDR1 LNHDA and CDR2 SQIVND (reference sequence). The V gene end was trimmed by 4 bases and the J gene end by 0 bases; junction bases not matched to a gene: 7.

Sequenced sample: sorted CD4+, CD8+, or CD8+CD57+ T cells (not recorded which) from PBMCs. This sequence joins TRBV19 and TRBJ2-1; 15 nucleotides match TRBD2. The receptor was derived from a human donor in good health. CDR3 nucleotides: TGTGCCAGTAGTACACTAGGGACTAGCGGGAGGTCCTCCTACAATGAGCAGTTCTTC. Its protein is CASSTLGTSGRSSYNEQFF.